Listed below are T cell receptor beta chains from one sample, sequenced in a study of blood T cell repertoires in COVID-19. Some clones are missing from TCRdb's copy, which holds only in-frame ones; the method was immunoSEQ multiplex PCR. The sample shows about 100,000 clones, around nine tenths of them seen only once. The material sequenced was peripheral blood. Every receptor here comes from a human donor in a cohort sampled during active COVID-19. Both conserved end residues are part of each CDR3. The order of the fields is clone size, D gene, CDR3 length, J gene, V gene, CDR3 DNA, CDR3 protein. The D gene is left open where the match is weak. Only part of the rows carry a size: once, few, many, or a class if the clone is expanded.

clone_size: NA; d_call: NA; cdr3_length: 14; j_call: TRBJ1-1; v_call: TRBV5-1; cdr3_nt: TGCGCCAGCAGCTTGGACCCGGTGAACACTGAAGCTTTCTTT; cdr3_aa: CASSLDPVNTEAFF
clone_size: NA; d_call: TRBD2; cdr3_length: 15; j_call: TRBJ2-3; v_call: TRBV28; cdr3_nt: TGTGCCATTTTTGCCGGGACTAGGGGCACAGATACGCAGTATTTT; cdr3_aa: CAIFAGTRGTDTQYF
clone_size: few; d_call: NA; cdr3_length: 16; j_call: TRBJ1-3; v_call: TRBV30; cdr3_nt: TGTGCCTGGAGTGTGGGGCCCGCCGGCTCTGGAAACACCATATATTTT; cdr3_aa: CAWSVGPAGSGNTIYF
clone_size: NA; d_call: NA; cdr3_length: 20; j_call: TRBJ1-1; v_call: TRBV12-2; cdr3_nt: TGTGCAAGTCGCTTACCCCCTTACCTCCCTTTAGACAGCTTGAACACTGAAGCTTTCTTT; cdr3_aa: CASRLPPYLPLDSLNTEAFF
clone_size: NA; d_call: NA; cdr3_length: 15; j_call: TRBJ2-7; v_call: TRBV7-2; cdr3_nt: TGTGCCAGCAGCTTAGTCCGGGACTTTCCCTACGAGCAGTACTTC; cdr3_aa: CASSLVRDFPYEQYF
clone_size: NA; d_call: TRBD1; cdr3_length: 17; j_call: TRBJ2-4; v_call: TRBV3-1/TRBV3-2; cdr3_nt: TGTGCCAGCAGCCAAGTTGACAGGGGGCTCGCCAAAAACATTCAGTACTTC; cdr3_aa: CASSQVDRGLAKNIQYF
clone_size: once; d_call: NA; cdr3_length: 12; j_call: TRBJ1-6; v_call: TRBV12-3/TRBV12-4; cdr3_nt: TGTGCCAGCAGTGACCGGGATTCACCCCTCCACTTT; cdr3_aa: CASSDRDSPLHF
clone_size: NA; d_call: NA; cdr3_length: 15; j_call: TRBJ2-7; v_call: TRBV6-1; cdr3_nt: TGTGCCAGCAGTGAAGTAACAGGGAGCTCCTACGAGCAGTACTTC; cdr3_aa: CASSEVTGSSYEQYF
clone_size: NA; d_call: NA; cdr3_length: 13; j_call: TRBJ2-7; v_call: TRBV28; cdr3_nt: TGTGCCAGCAGTTCCCATCTTGGACAGCGGGACAACTTC; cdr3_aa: CASSSHLGQRDNF
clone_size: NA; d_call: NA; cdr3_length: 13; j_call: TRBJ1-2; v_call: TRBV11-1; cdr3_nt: TGTGCCAGCAGCTTAAACAGCAACTATGGCTACACCTTC; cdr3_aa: CASSLNSNYGYTF
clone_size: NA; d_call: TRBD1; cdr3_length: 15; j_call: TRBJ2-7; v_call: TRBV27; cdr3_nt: TGTGCCAGCAGCTTGCCCGGGACAGGGTTCAACGAGCAGTACTTC; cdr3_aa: CASSLPGTGFNEQYF
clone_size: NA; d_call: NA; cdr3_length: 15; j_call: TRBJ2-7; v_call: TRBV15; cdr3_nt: TGTGCCACCAGCAGAGTAGCGGAGAGCTCCTACGAGCAGTACTTC; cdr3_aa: CATSRVAESSYEQYF
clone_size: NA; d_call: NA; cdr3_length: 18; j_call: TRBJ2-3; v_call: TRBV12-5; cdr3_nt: TGTGCTAGTGGTTTGGTAAGGGACGGGTCCTCGGGGGCAGATACGCAGTATTTT; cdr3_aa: CASGLVRDGSSGADTQYF
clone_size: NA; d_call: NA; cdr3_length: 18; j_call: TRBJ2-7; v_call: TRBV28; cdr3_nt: TGTGCCAGCAGTTTACCCAGTCAGGGAACAGGTTGGTACTACGAGCAGTACTTC; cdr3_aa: CASSLPSQGTGWYYEQYF
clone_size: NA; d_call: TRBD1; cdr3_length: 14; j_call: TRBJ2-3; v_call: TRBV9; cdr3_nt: TGTGCCAGCAGCGTAGAACAGGGGACAGATACGCAGTATTTT; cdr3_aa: CASSVEQGTDTQYF
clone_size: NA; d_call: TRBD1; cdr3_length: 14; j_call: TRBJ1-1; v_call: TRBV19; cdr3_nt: TGTGCCAGTAGCCCACAGGGGGAGAGCACTGAAGCTTTCTTT; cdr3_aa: CASSPQGESTEAFF
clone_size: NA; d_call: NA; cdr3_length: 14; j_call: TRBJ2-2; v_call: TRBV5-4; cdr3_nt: TGTGCCAGCAGCTTAGCGGCGAACACCGGGGAGCTGTTTTTT; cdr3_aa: CASSLAANTGELFF
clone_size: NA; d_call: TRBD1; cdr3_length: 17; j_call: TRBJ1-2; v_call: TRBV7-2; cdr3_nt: TGTGCCAGCAGCTTAGTCCCCCCCAGGGGGCCGGACTATGGCTACACCTTC; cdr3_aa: CASSLVPPRGPDYGYTF
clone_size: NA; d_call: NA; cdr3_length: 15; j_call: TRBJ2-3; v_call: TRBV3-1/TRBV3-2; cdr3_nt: TGTGCCAGCAGCCCACTCTTGGAGAGCACAGATACGCAGTATTTT; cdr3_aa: CASSPLLESTDTQYF
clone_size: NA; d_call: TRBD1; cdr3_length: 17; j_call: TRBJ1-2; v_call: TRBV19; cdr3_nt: TGTGCCAGTAGTATCCCGACCGTGCCGGGACAGAACTATGGCTACACCTTC; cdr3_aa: CASSIPTVPGQNYGYTF
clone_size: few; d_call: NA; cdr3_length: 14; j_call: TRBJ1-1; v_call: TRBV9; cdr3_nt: TGTGCCAGCAGCGTAGGAGGCCAAGGCACTGAAGCTTTCTTT; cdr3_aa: CASSVGGQGTEAFF
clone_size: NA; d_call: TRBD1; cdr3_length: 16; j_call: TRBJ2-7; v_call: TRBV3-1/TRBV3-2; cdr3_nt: TGTGCCAGCAGCCAAGGGGGACAGGGGGTATCCTACGAGCAGTACTTC; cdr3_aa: CASSQGGQGVSYEQYF
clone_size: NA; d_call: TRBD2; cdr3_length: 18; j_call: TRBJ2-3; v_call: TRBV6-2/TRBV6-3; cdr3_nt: TGTGCCAGCAGTTTCGACTCCGCTACTAGCGTCTCCACAGATACGCAGTATTTT; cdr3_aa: CASSFDSATSVSTDTQYF
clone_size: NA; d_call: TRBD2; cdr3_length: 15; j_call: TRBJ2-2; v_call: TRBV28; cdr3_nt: TGTGCCAGCAGTCCCCCCTCGGGGGGCACCGGGGAGCTGTTTTTT; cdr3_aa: CASSPPSGGTGELFF
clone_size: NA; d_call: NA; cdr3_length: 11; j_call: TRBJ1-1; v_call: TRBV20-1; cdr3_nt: TGCAGTGCCCCCAGGGACACTGAAGCTTTCTTT; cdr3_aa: CSAPRDTEAFF
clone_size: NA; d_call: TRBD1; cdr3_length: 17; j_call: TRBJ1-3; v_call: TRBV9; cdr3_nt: TGTGCCAGCAGCGTAGGGACAGGGTCCTTCTCTGGAAACACCATATATTTT; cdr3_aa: CASSVGTGSFSGNTIYF
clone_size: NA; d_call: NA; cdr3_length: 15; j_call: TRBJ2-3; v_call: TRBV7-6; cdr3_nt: TGTGCCAGCAGCCCAGTGGGGGGAGGTGCAGATACGCAGTATTTT; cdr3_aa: CASSPVGGGADTQYF
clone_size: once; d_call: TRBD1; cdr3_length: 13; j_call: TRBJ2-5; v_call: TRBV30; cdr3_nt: TGTGCCTGGAGTCAACAGGGGGCAGAGACCCAGTACTTC; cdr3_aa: CAWSQQGAETQYF
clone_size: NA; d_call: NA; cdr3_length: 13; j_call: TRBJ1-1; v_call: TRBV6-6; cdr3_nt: TGTGCCAGCAGGGAGCGCCCAGACACTGAAGCTTTCTTT; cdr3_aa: CASRERPDTEAFF
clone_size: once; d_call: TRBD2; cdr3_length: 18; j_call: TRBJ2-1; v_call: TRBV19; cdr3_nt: TGTGCCAGTAGCTACAAATGGACTAGCGGGAGTGGCTACAATGAGCAGTTCTTC; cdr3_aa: CASSYKWTSGSGYNEQFF
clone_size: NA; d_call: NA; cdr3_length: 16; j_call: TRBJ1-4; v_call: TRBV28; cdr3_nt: TGTGCCAGCAGCTCCCCCCGCCCGGCAACTAATGAAAAACTGTTTTTT; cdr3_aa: CASSSPRPATNEKLFF
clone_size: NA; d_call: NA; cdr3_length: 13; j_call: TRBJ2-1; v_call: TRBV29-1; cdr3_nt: TGCAGCGTTGCGGACAGCTCCTACAATGAGCAGTTCTTC; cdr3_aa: CSVADSSYNEQFF
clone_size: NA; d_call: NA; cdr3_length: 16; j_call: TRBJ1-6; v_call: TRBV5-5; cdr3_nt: TGTGCCAGCAGCTTTCCAGGGTTCAAGTCGAATTCACCCCTCCACTTT; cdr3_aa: CASSFPGFKSNSPLHF
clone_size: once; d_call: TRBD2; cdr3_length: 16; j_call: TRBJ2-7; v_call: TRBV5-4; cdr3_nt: TGTGCCAGCAGCCCGGGCGGGGGTTCGGGTACCTACGAGCAGTACTTC; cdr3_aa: CASSPGGGSGTYEQYF
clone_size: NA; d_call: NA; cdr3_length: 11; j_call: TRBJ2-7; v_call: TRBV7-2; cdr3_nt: TGTGCCAGCAGCGCCGACACCGAGCAGTACTTC; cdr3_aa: CASSADTEQYF
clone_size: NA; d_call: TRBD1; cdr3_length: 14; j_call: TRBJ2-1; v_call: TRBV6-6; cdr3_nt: TGTGCCAGCAGGAGACAGGGGCCGTCAAATGAGCAGTTCTTC; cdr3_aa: CASRRQGPSNEQFF
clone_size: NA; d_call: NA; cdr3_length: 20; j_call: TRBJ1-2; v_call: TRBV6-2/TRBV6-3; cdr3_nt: TGTGCCAGCAGTTACTCGTTATCCTTCGTAGGAGACAGGCCTAACTATGGCTACACCTTC; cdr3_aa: CASSYSLSFVGDRPNYGYTF
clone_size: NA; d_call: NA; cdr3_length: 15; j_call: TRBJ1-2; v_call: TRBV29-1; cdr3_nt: TGCAGCGTGACGAGTACAGGGCAACGGGGACCCGGCTACACCTTC; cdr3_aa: CSVTSTGQRGPGYTF
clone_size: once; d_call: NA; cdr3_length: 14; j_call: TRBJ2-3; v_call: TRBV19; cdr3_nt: TGTGCCAGTAGCTACCAGGCCATCACAGATACGCAGTATTTT; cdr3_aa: CASSYQAITDTQYF
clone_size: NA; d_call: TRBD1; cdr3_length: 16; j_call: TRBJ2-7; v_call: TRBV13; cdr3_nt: TGTGCCAGCAGCTCCCCCTCGGACAGGGGGCTAGGCGAGCAGTACTTC; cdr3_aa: CASSSPSDRGLGEQYF
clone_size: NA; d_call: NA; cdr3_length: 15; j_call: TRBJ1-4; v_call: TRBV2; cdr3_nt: TGTGCCAGCAGTTCAGGGTTAGGTGGTAATGAAAAACTGTTTTTT; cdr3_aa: CASSSGLGGNEKLFF
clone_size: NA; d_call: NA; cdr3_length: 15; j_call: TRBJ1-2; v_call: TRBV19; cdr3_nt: TGTGCCAGTAGTATTACTCAAATAGGGACATATGGCTACACCTTC; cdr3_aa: CASSITQIGTYGYTF
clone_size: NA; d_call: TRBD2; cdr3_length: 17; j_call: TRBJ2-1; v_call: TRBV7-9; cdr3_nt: TGTGCCAGCAGCCACCTAGGACTAGCGCATTCCTACAATGAGCAGTTCTTC; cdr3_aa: CASSHLGLAHSYNEQFF
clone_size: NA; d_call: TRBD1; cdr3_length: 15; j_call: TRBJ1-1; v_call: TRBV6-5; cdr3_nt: TGTGCCAGCAGTTACGGAGACAGGGGAAACACTGAAGCTTTCTTT; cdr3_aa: CASSYGDRGNTEAFF
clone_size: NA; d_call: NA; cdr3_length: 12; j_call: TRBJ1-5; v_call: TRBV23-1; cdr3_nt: TGCGCCAGCAGTCAGGAGGTCCAGCCCCAGCATTTT; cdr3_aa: CASSQEVQPQHF
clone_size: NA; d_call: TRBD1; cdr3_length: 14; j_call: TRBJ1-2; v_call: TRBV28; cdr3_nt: TGTGCCAGCAGGCCACCCGGGACAGGGGGCGGCTACACCTTC; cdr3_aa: CASRPPGTGGGYTF
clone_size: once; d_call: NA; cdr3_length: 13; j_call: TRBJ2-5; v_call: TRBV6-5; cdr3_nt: TGTGCCAGCAGACGACTAGGGGAAGAGACCCAGTACTTC; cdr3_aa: CASRRLGEETQYF
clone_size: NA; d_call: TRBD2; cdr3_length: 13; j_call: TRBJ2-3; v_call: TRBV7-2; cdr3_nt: TGTGCAGGGACTAGCGGGAGAACAGATACGCAGTATTTT; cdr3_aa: CAGTSGRTDTQYF
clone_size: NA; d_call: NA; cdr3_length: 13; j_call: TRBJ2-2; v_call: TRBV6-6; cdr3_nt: TGTGCCAGCAGTCCCAGGGTTGCCGGGGAGCTGTTTTTT; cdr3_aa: CASSPRVAGELFF
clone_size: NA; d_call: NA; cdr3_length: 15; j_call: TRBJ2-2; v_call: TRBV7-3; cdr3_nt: TGTGCCAGCAGCTTATTACAGGGAAGAACCGGGGAGCTGTTTTTT; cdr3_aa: CASSLLQGRTGELFF
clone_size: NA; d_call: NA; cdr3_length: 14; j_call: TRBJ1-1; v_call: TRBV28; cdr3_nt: TGTGCCAGCAGCCCGATGGTGGAGAGCACTGAAGCTTTCTTT; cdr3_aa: CASSPMVESTEAFF
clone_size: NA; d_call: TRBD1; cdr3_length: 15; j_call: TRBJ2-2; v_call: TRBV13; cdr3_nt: TGTGCCAGCAGCTTAAGACAGGGTAACACCGGGGAGCTGTTTTTT; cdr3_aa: CASSLRQGNTGELFF